This T cell receptor beta chain was sequenced in a study of blood T cell repertoires in COVID-19. Turning to the study itself: Sample material is recorded as cDNA or gDNA derived from T cells, B-cell-depleted T cells, or PBMCs.

Germline lookup yields CDR1 SGHRS and CDR2 YFSETQ. V lost 6 bases and J lost 7; bases outside the gene matches: 9. This CDR3 spans 13 amino acids. This clone was counted only a few times. Original data processing: Amplification of reference gene primers provided the estimated nucleated cell counts. Profiling relied on immunoSEQ multiplex PCR, and the TCRdb table lists in-frame clones only, not all of them. V, J and clone size are those of that table, while D and trimming were read from the DNA. The profile shows roughly 260,000 clones, 87% of them singletons. This chain uses TRBV5-1 with TRBJ2-7; TRBD1 agrees at 8 bases. Material: peripheral blood. This TCR derives from a woman between 50 and 59 years old with acute or convalescent COVID-19. The CDR3 region is CASIGDRPWEQYF. The DNA for the CDR3 is TGCGCCAGCATTGGGGACAGGCCATGGGAGCAGTACTTC.